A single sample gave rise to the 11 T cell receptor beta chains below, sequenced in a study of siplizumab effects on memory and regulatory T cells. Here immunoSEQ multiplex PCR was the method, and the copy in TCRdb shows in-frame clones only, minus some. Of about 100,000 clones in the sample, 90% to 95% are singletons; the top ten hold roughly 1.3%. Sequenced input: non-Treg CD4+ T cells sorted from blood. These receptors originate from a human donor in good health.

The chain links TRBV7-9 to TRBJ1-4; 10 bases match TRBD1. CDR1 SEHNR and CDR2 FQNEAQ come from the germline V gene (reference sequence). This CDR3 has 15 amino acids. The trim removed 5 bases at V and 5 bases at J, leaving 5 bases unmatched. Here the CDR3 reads CASSPMGQGNEKLFF. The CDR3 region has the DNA TGTGCCAGCAGCCCAATGGGACAGGGGAATGAAAAACTGTTTTTT.

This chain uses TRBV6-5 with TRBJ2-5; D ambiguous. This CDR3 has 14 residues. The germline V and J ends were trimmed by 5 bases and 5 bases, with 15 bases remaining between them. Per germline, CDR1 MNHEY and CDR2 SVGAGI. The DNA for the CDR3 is TGTGCCAGCAGTACCACCTTCACTGGGGAGACCCAGTACTTC. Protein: CASSTTFTGETQYF.

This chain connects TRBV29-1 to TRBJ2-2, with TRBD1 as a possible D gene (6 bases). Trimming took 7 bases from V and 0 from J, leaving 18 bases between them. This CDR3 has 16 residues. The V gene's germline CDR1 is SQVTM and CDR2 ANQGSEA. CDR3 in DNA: TGCAGCGCAAAACCGGTCGGACAGACGAACACCGGGGAGCTGTTTTTT. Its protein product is CSAKPVGQTNTGELFF.

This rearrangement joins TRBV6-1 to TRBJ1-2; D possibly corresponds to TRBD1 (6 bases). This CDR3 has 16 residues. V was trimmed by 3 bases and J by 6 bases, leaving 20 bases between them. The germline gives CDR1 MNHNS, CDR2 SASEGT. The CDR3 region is CASSEWVGGRFDGYTF. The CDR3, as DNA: TGTGCCAGCAGTGAGTGGGTTGGGGGCAGGTTCGATGGCTACACCTTC.

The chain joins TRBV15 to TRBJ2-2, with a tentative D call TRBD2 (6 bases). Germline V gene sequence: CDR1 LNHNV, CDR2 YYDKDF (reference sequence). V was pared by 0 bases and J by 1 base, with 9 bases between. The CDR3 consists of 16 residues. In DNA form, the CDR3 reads TGTGCCACCAGCAGAGAGCGGGGCGAGAACACCGGGGAGCTGTTTTTT. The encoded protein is CATSRERGENTGELFF.

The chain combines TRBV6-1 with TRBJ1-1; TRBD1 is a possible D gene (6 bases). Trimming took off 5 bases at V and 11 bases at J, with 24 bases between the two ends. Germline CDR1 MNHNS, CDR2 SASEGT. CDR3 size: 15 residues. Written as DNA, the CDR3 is TGTGCCAGCAGTTCCCCGGGGGGGGCGCCGAATCTGGCTTTCTTT. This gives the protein CASSSPGGAPNLAFF.

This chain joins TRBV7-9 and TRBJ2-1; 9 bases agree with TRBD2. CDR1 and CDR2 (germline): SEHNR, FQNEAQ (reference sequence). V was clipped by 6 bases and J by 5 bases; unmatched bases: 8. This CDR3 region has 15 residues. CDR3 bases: TGTGCCAGCAGTCCGCCGGGACTAGCTCACAATGAGCAGTTCTTC. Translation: CASSPPGLAHNEQFF.

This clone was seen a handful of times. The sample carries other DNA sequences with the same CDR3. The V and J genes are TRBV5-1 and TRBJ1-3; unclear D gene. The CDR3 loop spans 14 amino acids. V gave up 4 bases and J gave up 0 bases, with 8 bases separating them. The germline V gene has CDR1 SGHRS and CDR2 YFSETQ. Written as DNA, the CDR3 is TGCGCCAGCAGCCAGAGAAGCTCTGGAAACACCATATATTTT. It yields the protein CASSQRSSGNTIYF. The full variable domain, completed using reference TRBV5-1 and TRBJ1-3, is KAGVTQTPRYLIKTRGQQVTLSCSPISGHRSVSWYQQTPGQGLQFLFEYFSETQRNKGNFPGRFSGRQFSNSRSEMNVSTLELGDSALYLCASSQRSSGNTIYFGEGSWLTVV.

The CDR3 sequence: CASSQQSFGNTIYF. CDR3 nucleotides: TGTGCCAGCAGCCAACAGAGCTTCGGAAACACCATATATTTT. This chain connects TRBV6-5 to TRBJ1-3; no reliable D call. Per the germline V gene, CDR1 is MNHEY and CDR2 is SVGAGI. This CDR3 is built from 14 residues. Trimming cost V 6 bases and J 4 bases, with 13 bases left between them.

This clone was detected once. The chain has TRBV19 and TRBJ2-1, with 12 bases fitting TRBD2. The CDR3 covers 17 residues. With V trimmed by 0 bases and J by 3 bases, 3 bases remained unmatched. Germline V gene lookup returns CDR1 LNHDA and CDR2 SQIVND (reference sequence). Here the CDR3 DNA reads TGTGCCAGTAGTATAGATGGACTAGCGGGGATCTACAATGAGCAGTTCTTC. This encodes CASSIDGLAGIYNEQFF.

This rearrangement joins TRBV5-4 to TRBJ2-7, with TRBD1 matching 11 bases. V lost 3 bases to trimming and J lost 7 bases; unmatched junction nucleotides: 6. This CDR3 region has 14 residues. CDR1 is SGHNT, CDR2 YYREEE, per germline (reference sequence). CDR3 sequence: CASSSWTGGREQYF. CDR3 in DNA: TGTGCCAGCAGCTCGTGGACAGGGGGCAGAGAGCAGTACTTC.